The 2 T cell receptor beta chains below all came from one sample that was sequenced in a study of blood T cell repertoires in COVID-19. Repertoires were generated with immunoSEQ multiplex PCR, while TCRdb's copy carries only in-frame clones and drops some. Of approximately 82,000 clones detected, 80% to 95% appear once; the ten largest clones hold about 5.9%. Sequenced material: peripheral blood. The receptor set was obtained from a woman aged 55-69 years with active COVID-19.

J is TRBJ2-1 and V is TRBV28, with 11 bases matching TRBD2. V shed 1 base, J shed 3 bases, and the junction held 2 bases outside the gene matches. There are 16 residues in the CDR3. The V gene's germline CDR1 is MDHEN and CDR2 SYDVKM. CDR3 amino acids: CASSLFTSGGYNEQFF. Written as DNA, the CDR3 is TGTGCCAGCAGTTTATTTACTAGCGGGGGCTACAATGAGCAGTTCTTC. Variable domain in full (rest from reference TRBV28 and TRBJ2-1): DVKVTQSSRYLVKRTGEKVFLECVQDMDHENMFWYRQDPGLGLRLIYFSYDVKMKEKGDIPEGYSVSREKKERFSLILESASTNQTSMYLCASSLFTSGGYNEQFFGPGTRLTVL.

CDR3 nucleotide sequence: TGTGCCAGCAGCCCGGACAGGGGGTATTGGGATACGCAGTATTTT. It specifies CASSPDRGYWDTQYF. The chain couples TRBV6-6 to TRBJ2-3; 10 bases fit TRBD1. The CDR3 loop spans 15 amino acids. The trim removed 6 bases at V and 6 bases at J, leaving 9 bases unmatched. Looked up from germline, CDR1 is MNHNY and CDR2 is SVGAGI (reference sequence).